These T cell receptor beta chains were read from a single sample in a study of long-term antiretroviral therapy in people with HIV. Generated by immunoSEQ multiplex PCR, the TCRdb table keeps only in-frame clones and is missing some. The sample gives some 11,000 clones, 82% of which show up once; 18% is in the top ten. The sequenced sample was unsorted PBMCs, obtained about 8 years after starting antiretroviral therapy. The receptors were gathered from a man in his fifties with HIV. Both conserved end residues are part of each CDR3. D genes are given only for firm matches. Only part of the rows carry a size: once, few, many, or a class if the clone is expanded.

d_gene	v_gene	j_gene	abundance	CDR3nt	CDR3aa
TRBD1	TRBV7-9	TRBJ2-7	NA	TGTGCCAGCAGCTTGCCGGGACAGGGGAACTACGAGCAGTACTTC	CASSLPGQGNYEQYF
NA	TRBV25-1	TRBJ1-4	few	TGTGCCAGCAGTTTAGGAACTTTTAATGAAAAACTGTTTTTT	CASSLGTFNEKLFF
NA	TRBV7-9	TRBJ1-2	NA	TGTGCCAGCAGGCCCGGGGGGGTAGGGTATGGCTACACCTTC	CASRPGGVGYGYTF
NA	TRBV6-6	TRBJ1-1	NA	TGTGCCAGCAGTGAGGGCCTTGGGAACACTGAAGCTTTCTTT	CASSEGLGNTEAFF
NA	TRBV5-6	TRBJ2-7	once	TGTGCCAGCAGCCCCATTAGGACGACCAACCCCTACGAGCAGTACTTC	CASSPIRTTNPYEQYF
NA	TRBV7-3	TRBJ2-1	NA	TGTGCCAGCAGCTTATTACTGTCCCCATACAATGAGCAGTTCTTC	CASSLLLSPYNEQFF
TRBD1	TRBV9	TRBJ2-2	NA	TGTGCCAGCAGCGTACCCCGGACAGGGTACAACACCGGGGAGCTGTTTTTT	CASSVPRTGYNTGELFF
NA	TRBV11-1	TRBJ1-1	NA	TGTGCCAGCAGCGGAGGGCCTGAAGCTTTCTTT	CASSGGPEAFF
NA	TRBV10-1	TRBJ2-2	NA	TGCGCCAGCAGTGAAGGAAACGGGGAGCTGTTTTTT	CASSEGNGELFF
NA	TRBV9	TRBJ2-5	few	TGTGCCAGCAGCCCCCATCAGGATCAAGAGACCCAGTACTTC	CASSPHQDQETQYF
NA	TRBV27	TRBJ1-1	NA	TGTGCCAGCAGTTCGACAGTTAATGAAGCTTTCTTT	CASSSTVNEAFF
NA	TRBV9	TRBJ1-1	once	TGTGCCAGCAGCGCCCCCGGGGACACTGAAGCTTTCTTT	CASSAPGDTEAFF
TRBD1	TRBV5-1	TRBJ2-7	NA	TGCGCCAGCAGCTTGGGGGGACAGGAGCAGTACTTC	CASSLGGQEQYF
NA	TRBV11-2	TRBJ1-1	NA	TGTGCCAGCAGCTTGACGGGGGGACGTAGGACTGAAGCTTTCTTT	CASSLTGGRRTEAFF
NA	TRBV6-5	TRBJ1-1	NA	TGTGCCAGCAGTTACACGGGGAACACTGAAGCTTTCTTT	CASSYTGNTEAFF
NA	TRBV30	TRBJ2-7	NA	TGTGCCCGAGGAGGGGGGACCTACGAGCAGTACTTC	CARGGGTYEQYF
TRBD1	TRBV11-2	TRBJ2-7	NA	TGTGCCAGCAGCTCAAGACAGGGGCGAAGTTTGGAGCAGTACTTC	CASSSRQGRSLEQYF
TRBD1	TRBV7-9	TRBJ2-6	NA	TGTGCCAGCAGCTTAGTGGGAAGGGGGCCTGGGGCCAACGTCCTGACTTTC	CASSLVGRGPGANVLTF
NA	TRBV5-8	TRBJ1-2	NA	TGTGCCAGCATCCTGGGGTTCTCCAACTATGGCTACACCTTC	CASILGFSNYGYTF
TRBD1	TRBV2	TRBJ2-5	NA	TGTGCCAGCAGTGTTCTCCGGGACAGGGAGGAGGAGACCCAGTACTTC	CASSVLRDREEETQYF
NA	TRBV30	TRBJ1-1	NA	TGTGCCTGGAGTAGGGCCAACACTGAAGCTTTCTTT	CAWSRANTEAFF
TRBD1	TRBV6-1	TRBJ2-7	once	TGTGCCAGCAGTGAACAGGGGACAGGGGGCTACGAGCAGTACTTC	CASSEQGTGGYEQYF
NA	TRBV5-1	TRBJ2-3	NA	TGCGCCAGCAGCATTTGGACACCCCCTAGCACAGATACGCAGTATTTT	CASSIWTPPSTDTQYF
TRBD1	TRBV6-5	TRBJ1-2	NA	TGTGCCAGCAGCTACGGGACAGGGATCCCAGATGGCTACACCTTC	CASSYGTGIPDGYTF
NA	TRBV7-9	TRBJ1-1	NA	TGTGCCAGCAGCCCGGGACGGCTTGAAGCTTTCTTT	CASSPGRLEAFF
NA	TRBV5-6	TRBJ1-1	NA	TGTGCCAGCAGCTTGGGTCGGCCTGAAGCTTTCTTT	CASSLGRPEAFF
TRBD2	TRBV5-6	TRBJ2-2	once	TGTGCCAGCAGCTCGGGACTAGCGGGCACCGGGGAGCTGTTTTTT	CASSSGLAGTGELFF
NA	TRBV29-1	TRBJ2-4	few	TGCAGCGTTAGGACACTAGCCAAAAACATTCAGTACTTC	CSVRTLAKNIQYF
TRBD2	TRBV6-5	TRBJ2-1	NA	TGTGCCAGCAGTTACTCGATCCGGGGGGAGGTCGTGGTCTTC	CASSYSIRGEVVVF
NA	TRBV5-4	TRBJ2-2	once	TGTGCCAGCATCGAAGGGTCCGGGGAGCTGTTTTTT	CASIEGSGELFF
TRBD1	TRBV10-2	TRBJ1-5	NA	TGCGCCAGCAGTGAGTCGGGACAGGGTAGCAATCAGCCCCAGCATTTT	CASSESGQGSNQPQHF
NA	TRBV7-8	TRBJ2-4	NA	TGTGCCAGCAGCTTAGCGCAGGGAATTCAGTACTTC	CASSLAQGIQYF
NA	TRBV11-2	TRBJ2-1	once	TGTGCCAGCAGCTTGGGGACCTCCTACAATGAGCAGTTCTTC	CASSLGTSYNEQFF
NA	TRBV6-1	TRBJ1-1	NA	TGTGCCAGCAGTGATGGGCAGGGACCGTGGACCAGTGAAGCTTTCTTT	CASSDGQGPWTSEAFF
NA	TRBV19	TRBJ1-5	NA	TGTGCCAGTAGTATAGGGGAGTCTAATCAGCCCCAGCATTTT	CASSIGESNQPQHF
TRBD1	TRBV27	TRBJ2-7	NA	TGTGCCAGCAGTTTATCGTCGGGACAGCTACTCTACGAGCAGTACTTC	CASSLSSGQLLYEQYF
TRBD1	TRBV4-1	TRBJ1-2	NA	TGCGCCAGCAGCCAAAGGGACAGCTACTATGGCTACACCTTC	CASSQRDSYYGYTF
TRBD1	TRBV7-2	TRBJ1-2	NA	TGTGCCAGCAGCTTAGTGCTGGGGACAGGGATGGGTGGCTACACCTTC	CASSLVLGTGMGGYTF
TRBD1	TRBV7-8	TRBJ1-2	NA	TGTGCCGTAGTCTATGGGACAGGGTCTGGCTACACCTTC	CAVVYGTGSGYTF
NA	TRBV12-2	TRBJ1-2	once	TGTGCAAGTCGCTTAGCGGGGGATCAGGGGGCGCGTTTTGGCTACACCTTC	CASRLAGDQGARFGYTF
NA	TRBV27	TRBJ2-3	NA	TGTGCCAGCAGCCCCTGGGCAGGAACCACAGATACGCAGTATTTT	CASSPWAGTTDTQYF
NA	TRBV9	TRBJ2-6	NA	TGTGCCAGCAGCGTAGCGGGTTTTGGTGGGGCCAACGTCCTGACTTTC	CASSVAGFGGANVLTF
NA	TRBV13	TRBJ1-1	NA	TGTGCCAGCAGCCTACCGTACACTGAAGCTTTCTTT	CASSLPYTEAFF
NA	TRBV27	TRBJ1-1	NA	TGTGCCAGCAGTTTTGGGTCGAACACTGAAGCTTTCTTT	CASSFGSNTEAFF
NA	TRBV5-4	TRBJ2-2	NA	TGTGCCAGCAGCCCGGTACCGGTCACCGGGGAGCTGTTTTTT	CASSPVPVTGELFF
NA	TRBV5-6	TRBJ2-7	NA	TGTGCCAGCAGCGGAGGGAGACAGGAGTCCTACGAGCAGTACTTC	CASSGGRQESYEQYF
TRBD1	TRBV5-1	TRBJ2-7	NA	TGCGCCAGCAGCTCGGGACAGGGGGCCGCGTACTACGAGCAGTACTTC	CASSSGQGAAYYEQYF
TRBD1	TRBV14	TRBJ2-5	NA	TGTGCCAGCAGCCAAGATCGAAACAGGGGGCGAGAGACCCAGTACTTC	CASSQDRNRGRETQYF
TRBD1	TRBV18	TRBJ1-5	NA	TGTGCCAGCTCATCTAAGGGGGCGAGAGGCAATCAGCCCCAGCATTTT	CASSSKGARGNQPQHF
NA	TRBV7-9	TRBJ1-3	NA	TGTGCCAGCAGCGGAACTGGAAGCTCTGGAAACACCATATATTTT	CASSGTGSSGNTIYF
NA	TRBV14	TRBJ2-5	NA	TGTGCCAGCAGCCTCGGACCGTTCTCCCAACGGGAGACCCAGTACTTC	CASSLGPFSQRETQYF
TRBD1	TRBV27	TRBJ1-1	NA	TGTGCCAGCAGCTCAGGGGGTTGGATGAACACTGAAGCTTTCTTT	CASSSGGWMNTEAFF
TRBD1	TRBV10-3	TRBJ2-5	NA	TGTGCCATCAGAACCGGGACAGGGGGGGAAGAGACCCAGTACTTC	CAIRTGTGGEETQYF
NA	TRBV10-3	TRBJ2-7	NA	TGTGCCATCAGTGGGGTCTCCTACGAGCAGTACTTC	CAISGVSYEQYF
NA	TRBV5-1	TRBJ1-1	NA	TGCGCCAGCAGCTTGTGGTCCGGGGGATACACTGAAGCTTTCTTT	CASSLWSGGYTEAFF